This T cell receptor beta chain was recovered during a study of control samples from healthy donors and cancer patients. Clones were sequenced by immunoSEQ multiplex PCR, and TCRdb holds only the in-frame ones, with some missing. The table lists about 120,000 clones, about 90% of them singletons. From germline, CDR1 is MNHEY and CDR2 SVGEGT. This CDR3 spans 15 amino acids. V lost 3 bases and J 1 base, leaving 10 bases between the germline ends. The sequencing sample was made of blood. V and J are TRBV6-2 or TRBV6-3 and TRBJ1-5, with no clear D. The clonotype originates from a woman in her fifties or sixties in good health. CDR3 in amino acids: CASSYSMQSNQPQHF. The DNA of the CDR3 is TGTGCCAGCAGTTATTCGATGCAGAGCAATCAGCCCCAGCATTTT.